Listed below are T cell receptor beta chains from one sample, sequenced in a study of blood T cell repertoires in COVID-19. Assay used: immunoSEQ multiplex PCR; TCRdb lists only in-frame clones, some missing. The data contain about 240,000 clones, approximately 78% of them singletons. Sequencing was performed on peripheral blood. These TCRs come from a woman aged 55-69 years with active or convalescent COVID-19. The CDR3 runs from the conserved cysteine through the conserved F or W. D genes are given only for firm matches. Clone size, where shown, is once, few, many, or a class for clones that have expanded.

- | TRBJ2-1 | TRBD1 | TRBV19 | CATGTVGVQFF | TGTGCCACCGGGACAGTCGGGGTGCAGTTCTTC
- | TRBJ1-1 | - | TRBV28 | CASSFAGNTEAFF | TGTGCCAGCAGTTTTGCCGGGAACACTGAAGCTTTCTTT
- | TRBJ2-2 | TRBD2 | TRBV6-2/TRBV6-3 | CASSPTTWGGNTGELFF | TGTGCCAGCAGCCCAACCACCTGGGGGGGGAACACCGGGGAGCTGTTTTTT
- | TRBJ2-1 | TRBD2 | TRBV30 | CAWSRDSGGYEQFF | TGTGCCTGGAGTCGGGATAGCGGGGGCTATGAGCAGTTCTTC
- | TRBJ2-7 | - | TRBV5-1 | CASSLGDMVTYEQYF | TGCGCCAGCAGCTTGGGGGACATGGTAACCTACGAGCAGTACTTC
- | TRBJ1-4 | - | TRBV2 | CASSSRGGNEKLFF | TGTGCCAGCTCCTCCAGGGGTGGGAATGAAAAACTGTTTTTT
- | TRBJ2-3 | - | TRBV5-6 | CASSLQGGALTDTQYF | TGTGCCAGCAGCCTCCAAGGGGGGGCCTTAACAGATACGCAGTATTTT
- | TRBJ1-1 | - | TRBV2 | CAILALNTEAFF | TGTGCCATACTCGCGCTGAACACTGAAGCTTTCTTT
- | TRBJ1-2 | TRBD1 | TRBV10-2 | CASSDRVDYGYTF | TGCGCCAGTTCCGACAGGGTCGACTATGGCTACACCTTC
- | TRBJ1-6 | - | TRBV19 | CASSMGLNSPLHF | TGTGCCAGTAGTATGGGCCTTAATTCACCCCTCCACTTT
- | TRBJ1-2 | TRBD1 | TRBV28 | CASSPTGQGSYGYTF | TGTGCCAGCAGTCCGACGGGACAGGGGAGCTATGGCTACACCTTC
- | TRBJ2-1 | TRBD2 | TRBV5-4 | CASSSRGAGGLFNEQFF | TGTGCCAGCAGCTCCCGCGGGGCGGGGGGACTTTTCAATGAGCAGTTCTTC
- | TRBJ2-5 | - | TRBV4-2 | CASSQDTDLRETQYF | TGTGCCAGCAGCCAAGATACGGACTTACGAGAGACCCAGTACTTC
- | TRBJ1-1 | TRBD1 | TRBV11-2 | CASSLAMTGADTEAFF | TGTGCCAGCAGCTTAGCTATGACAGGGGCAGACACTGAAGCTTTCTTT
- | TRBJ1-1 | - | TRBV5-1 | CASSVQGVNTEAFF | TGCGCCAGCAGCGTACAGGGTGTGAACACTGAAGCTTTCTTT
- | TRBJ1-2 | - | TRBV10-2 | CASSGAPVGYTF | TGCGCCAGCAGTGGGGCCCCGGTTGGCTACACCTTC
few | TRBJ1-2 | - | TRBV29-1 | CSVEGRGANYGYTF | TGCAGCGTTGAGGGCAGGGGAGCTAACTATGGCTACACCTTC
- | TRBJ2-5 | - | TRBV5-6 | CASSPPGLPKTQYF | TGTGCCAGCAGCCCCCCGGGACTGCCGAAGACCCAGTACTTC
- | TRBJ2-5 | TRBD1 | TRBV5-4 | CASSWDRNQETQYF | TGTGCCAGCAGCTGGGACAGGAACCAAGAGACCCAGTACTTC
few | TRBJ2-5 | - | TRBV2 | CASSDGKWGETQYF | TGTGCCAGCAGTGATGGAAAGTGGGGCGAGACCCAGTACTTC
- | TRBJ1-5 | - | TRBV9 | CASTPGTYSNQPQHF | TGTGCCAGCACCCCCGGGACTTATAGCAATCAGCCCCAGCATTTT
- | TRBJ2-1 | - | TRBV5-1 | CASSLGQTYYNEQFF | TGCGCCAGCAGCTTGGGACAGACCTACTACAATGAGCAGTTCTTC